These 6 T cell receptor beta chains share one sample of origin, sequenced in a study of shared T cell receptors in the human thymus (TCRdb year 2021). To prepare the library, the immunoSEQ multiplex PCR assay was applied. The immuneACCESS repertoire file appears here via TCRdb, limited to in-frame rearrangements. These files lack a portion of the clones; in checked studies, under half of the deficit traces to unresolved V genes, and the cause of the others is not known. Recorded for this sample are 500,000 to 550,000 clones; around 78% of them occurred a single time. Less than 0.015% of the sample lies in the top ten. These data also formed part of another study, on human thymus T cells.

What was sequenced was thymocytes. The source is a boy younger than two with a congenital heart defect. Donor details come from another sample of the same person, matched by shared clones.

The CDR3 DNA sequence: TGCGCCAGCAGACGGGAAAGGGTATCAGGGGCCAACGTCCTGACTTTC. This translates into CASRRERVSGANVLTF. The rearrangement links TRBV5-1 to TRBJ2-6; a possible D gene is TRBD2 (5 bases). Germline assignment: CDR1 SGHRS and CDR2 YFSETQ. Trimming left V 5 bases short and J 4 bases short, with 16 bases between. There are 16 residues in the CDR3.

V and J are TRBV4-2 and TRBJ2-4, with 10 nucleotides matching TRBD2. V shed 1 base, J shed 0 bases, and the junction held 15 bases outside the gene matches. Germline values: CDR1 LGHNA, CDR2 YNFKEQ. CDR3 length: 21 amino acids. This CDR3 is CASSQGAGRTSGRVAKNIQYF. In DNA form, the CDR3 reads TGTGCCAGCAGCCAAGGGGCGGGGCGGACTAGCGGCAGAGTAGCCAAAAACATTCAGTACTTC.

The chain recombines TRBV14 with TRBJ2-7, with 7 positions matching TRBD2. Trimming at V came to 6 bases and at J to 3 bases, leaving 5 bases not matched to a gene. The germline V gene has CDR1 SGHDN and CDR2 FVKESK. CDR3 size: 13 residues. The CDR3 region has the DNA TGTGCCAGCAGTCTGGGACTATACTACGAGCAGTACTTC. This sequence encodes CASSLGLYYEQYF.

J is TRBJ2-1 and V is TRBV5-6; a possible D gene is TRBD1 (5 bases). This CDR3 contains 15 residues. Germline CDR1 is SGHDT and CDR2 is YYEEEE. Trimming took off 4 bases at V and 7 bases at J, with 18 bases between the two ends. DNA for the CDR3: TGTGCCAGCAGCCCGCTTGGGCAGGGTAAGAATGAGCAGTTCTTC. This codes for CASSPLGQGKNEQFF. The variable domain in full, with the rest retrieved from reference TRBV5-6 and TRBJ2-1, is DAGVTQSPTHLIKTRGQQVTLRCSPKSGHDTVSWYQQALGQGPQFIFQYYEEEERQRGNFPDRFSGHQFPNYSSELNVNALLLGDSALYLCASSPLGQGKNEQFFGPGTRLTVL.

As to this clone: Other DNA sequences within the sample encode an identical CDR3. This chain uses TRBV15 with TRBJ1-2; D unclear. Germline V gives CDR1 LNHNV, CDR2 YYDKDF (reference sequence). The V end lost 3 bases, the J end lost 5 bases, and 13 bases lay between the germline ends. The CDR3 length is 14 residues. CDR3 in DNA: TGTGCCACCAGCAGGGACCGGACGGGGTATGGCTACACCTTC. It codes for CATSRDRTGYGYTF.

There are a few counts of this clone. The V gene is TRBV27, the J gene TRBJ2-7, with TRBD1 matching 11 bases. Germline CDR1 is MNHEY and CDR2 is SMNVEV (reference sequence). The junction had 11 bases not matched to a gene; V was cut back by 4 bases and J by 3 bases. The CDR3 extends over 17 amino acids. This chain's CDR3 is CASSSIPPGQGGYEQYF. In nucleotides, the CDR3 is TGTGCCAGCAGTTCGATACCACCGGGACAGGGGGGCTACGAGCAGTACTTC.